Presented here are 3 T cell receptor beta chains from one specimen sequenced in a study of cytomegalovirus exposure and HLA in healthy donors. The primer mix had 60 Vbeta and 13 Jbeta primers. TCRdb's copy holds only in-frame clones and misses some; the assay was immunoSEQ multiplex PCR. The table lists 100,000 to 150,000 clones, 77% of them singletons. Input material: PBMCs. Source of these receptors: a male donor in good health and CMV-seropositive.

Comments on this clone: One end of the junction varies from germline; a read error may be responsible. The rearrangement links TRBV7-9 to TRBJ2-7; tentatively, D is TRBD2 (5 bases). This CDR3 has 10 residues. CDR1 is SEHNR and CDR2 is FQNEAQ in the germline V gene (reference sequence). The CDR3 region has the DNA TGTTCCAGCAGCGGAGCCAAGCAGTACTTC. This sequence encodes CSSSGAKQYF. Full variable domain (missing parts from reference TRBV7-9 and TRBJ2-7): DTGVSQNPRHKITKRGQNVTFRCDPISEHNRLYWYRQTLGQGPEFLTYFQNEAQLEKSRLLSDRFSAERPKGSFSTLEIQRTEQGDSAMYLCSSSGAKQYFGPGTRLTVT.

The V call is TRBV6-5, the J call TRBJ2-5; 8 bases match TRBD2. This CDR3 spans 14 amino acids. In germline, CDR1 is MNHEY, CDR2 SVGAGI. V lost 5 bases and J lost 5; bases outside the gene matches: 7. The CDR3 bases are TGTGCCAGCAGTCCCCTAGCGGGCGTCGAGACCCAGTACTTC. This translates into CASSPLAGVETQYF.

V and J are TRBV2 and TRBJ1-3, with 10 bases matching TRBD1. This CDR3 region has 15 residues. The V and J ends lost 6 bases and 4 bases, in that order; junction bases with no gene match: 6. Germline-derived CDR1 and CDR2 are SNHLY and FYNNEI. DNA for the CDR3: TGTGCCAGCAGCCGACAGGGGGCGAGCGGAAACACCATATATTTT. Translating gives CASSRQGASGNTIYF.